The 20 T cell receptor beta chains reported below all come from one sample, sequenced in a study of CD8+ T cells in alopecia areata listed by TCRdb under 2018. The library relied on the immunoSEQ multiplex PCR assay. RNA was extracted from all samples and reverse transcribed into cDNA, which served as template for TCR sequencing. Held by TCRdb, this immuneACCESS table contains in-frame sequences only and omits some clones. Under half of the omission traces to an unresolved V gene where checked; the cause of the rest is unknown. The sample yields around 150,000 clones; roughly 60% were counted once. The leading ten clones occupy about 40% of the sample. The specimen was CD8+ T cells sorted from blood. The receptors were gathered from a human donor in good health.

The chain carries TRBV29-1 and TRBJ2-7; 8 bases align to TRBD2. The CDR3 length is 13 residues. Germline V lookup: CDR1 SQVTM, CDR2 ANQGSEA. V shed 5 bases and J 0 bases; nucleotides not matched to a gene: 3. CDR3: CSVIAGTSYEQYF. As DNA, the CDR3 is TGCAGCGTTATAGCGGGGACCTCCTACGAGCAGTACTTC.

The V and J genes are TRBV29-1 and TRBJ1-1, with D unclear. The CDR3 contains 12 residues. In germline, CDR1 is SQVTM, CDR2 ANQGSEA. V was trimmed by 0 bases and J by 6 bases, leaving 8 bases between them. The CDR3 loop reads CSVEEGSPEAFF. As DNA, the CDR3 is TGCAGCGTTGAAGAAGGGAGTCCTGAAGCTTTCTTT.

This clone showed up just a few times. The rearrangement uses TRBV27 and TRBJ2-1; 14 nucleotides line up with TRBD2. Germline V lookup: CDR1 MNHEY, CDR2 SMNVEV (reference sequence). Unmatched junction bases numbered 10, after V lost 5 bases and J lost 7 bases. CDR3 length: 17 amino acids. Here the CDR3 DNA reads TGTGCCAGCAGTGGACTAGCGGGAGGAAGTTGGTCGAATGAGCAGTTCTTC. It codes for CASSGLAGGSWSNEQFF.

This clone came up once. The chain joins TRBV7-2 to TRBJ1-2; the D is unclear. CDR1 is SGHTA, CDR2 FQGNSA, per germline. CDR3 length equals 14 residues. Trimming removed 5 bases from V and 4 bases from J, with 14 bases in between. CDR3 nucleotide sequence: TGTGCCAGCAGCCCGAAGGCTTGGGGCTATGGCTACACCTTC. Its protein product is CASSPKAWGYGYTF.

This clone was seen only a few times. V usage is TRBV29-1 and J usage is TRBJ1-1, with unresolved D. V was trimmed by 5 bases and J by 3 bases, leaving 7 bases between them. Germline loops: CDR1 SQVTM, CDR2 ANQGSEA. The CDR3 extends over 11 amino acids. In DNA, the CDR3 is TGCAGCGTTTTTTCCCACACTGAAGCTTTCTTT. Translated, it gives CSVFSHTEAFF.

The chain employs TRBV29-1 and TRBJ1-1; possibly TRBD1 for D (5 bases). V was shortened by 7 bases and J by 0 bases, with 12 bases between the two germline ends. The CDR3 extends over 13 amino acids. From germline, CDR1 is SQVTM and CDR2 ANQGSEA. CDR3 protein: CSATQGMNTEAFF. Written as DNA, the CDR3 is TGCAGCGCGACTCAGGGTATGAACACTGAAGCTTTCTTT.

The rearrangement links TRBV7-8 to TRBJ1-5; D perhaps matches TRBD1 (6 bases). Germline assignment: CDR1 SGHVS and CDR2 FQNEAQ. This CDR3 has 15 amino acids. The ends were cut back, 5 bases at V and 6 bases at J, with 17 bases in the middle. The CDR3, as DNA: TGTGCCAGCAGCCCAACGGGGGGCGCGGGTCAGCCCCAGCATTTT. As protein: CASSPTGGAGQPQHF.

The CDR3 DNA reads TGCAGCGTTGAAGAGCGCCAGATGAACACCGGGGAGCTGTTTTTT. It encodes CSVEERQMNTGELFF. The chain recombines TRBV29-1 with TRBJ2-2; D remains ambiguous. V was pared by 0 bases and J by 1 base, with 9 bases between. Germline values: CDR1 SQVTM, CDR2 ANQGSEA. The CDR3 totals 15 residues.

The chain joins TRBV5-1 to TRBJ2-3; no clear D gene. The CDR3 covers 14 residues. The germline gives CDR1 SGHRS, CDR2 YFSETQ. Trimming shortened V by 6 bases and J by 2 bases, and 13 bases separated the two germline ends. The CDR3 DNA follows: TGCGCCAGCAATCCCGTGCAGCACACAGATACGCAGTATTTT. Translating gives CASNPVQHTDTQYF.

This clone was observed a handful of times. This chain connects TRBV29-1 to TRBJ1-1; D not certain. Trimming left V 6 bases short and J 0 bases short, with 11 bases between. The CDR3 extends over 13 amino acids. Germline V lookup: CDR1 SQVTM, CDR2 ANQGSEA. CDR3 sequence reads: CSVAGTMNTEAFF. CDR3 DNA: TGCAGCGTGGCCGGTACCATGAACACTGAAGCTTTCTTT.

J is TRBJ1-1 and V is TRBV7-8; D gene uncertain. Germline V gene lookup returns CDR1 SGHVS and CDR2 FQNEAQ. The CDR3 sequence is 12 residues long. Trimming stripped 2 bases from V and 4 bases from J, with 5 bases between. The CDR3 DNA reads TGTGCCAGCAGCTTACCGCCCACTGAAGCTTTCTTT. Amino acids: CASSLPPTEAFF.

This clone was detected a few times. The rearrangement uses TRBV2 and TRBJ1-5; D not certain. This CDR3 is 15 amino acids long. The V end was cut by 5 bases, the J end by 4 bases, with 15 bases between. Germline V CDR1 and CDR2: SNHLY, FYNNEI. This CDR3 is CASSPPGRPNQPQHF. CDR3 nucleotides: TGTGCCAGCAGTCCTCCGGGGAGGCCTAATCAGCCCCAGCATTTT.

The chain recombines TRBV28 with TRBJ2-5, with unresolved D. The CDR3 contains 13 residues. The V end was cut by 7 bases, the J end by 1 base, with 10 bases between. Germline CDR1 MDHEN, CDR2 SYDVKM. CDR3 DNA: TGTGCCAGCAATCAGGCGTTCCAAGAGACCCAGTACTTC. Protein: CASNQAFQETQYF. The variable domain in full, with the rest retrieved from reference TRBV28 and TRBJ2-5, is DVKVTQSSRYLVKRTGEKVFLECVQDMDHENMFWYRQDPGLGLRLIYFSYDVKMKEKGDIPEGYSVSREKKERFSLILESASTNQTSMYLCASNQAFQETQYFGPGTRLLVL.

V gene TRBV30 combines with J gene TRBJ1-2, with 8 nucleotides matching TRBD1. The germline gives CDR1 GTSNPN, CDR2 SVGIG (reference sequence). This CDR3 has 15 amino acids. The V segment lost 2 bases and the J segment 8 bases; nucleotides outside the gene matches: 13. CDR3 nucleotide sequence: TGTGCCTGGAGTCCACCGGACAGGGATGGTGAAGGCTACACCTTC. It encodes CAWSPPDRDGEGYTF.

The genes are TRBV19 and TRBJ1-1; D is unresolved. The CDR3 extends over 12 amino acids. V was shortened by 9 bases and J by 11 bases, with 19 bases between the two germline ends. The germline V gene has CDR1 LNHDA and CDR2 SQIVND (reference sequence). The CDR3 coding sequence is TGTGCCAGAGTCACGAGGGCGTACTCGGCTTTCTTT. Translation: CARVTRAYSAFF.

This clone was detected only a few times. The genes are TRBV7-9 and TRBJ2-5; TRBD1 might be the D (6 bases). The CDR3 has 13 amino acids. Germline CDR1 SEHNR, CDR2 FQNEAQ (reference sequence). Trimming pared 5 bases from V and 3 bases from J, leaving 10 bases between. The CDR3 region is CASSPRTEETQYF. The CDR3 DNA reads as TGTGCCAGCAGCCCACGGACAGAAGAGACCCAGTACTTC.

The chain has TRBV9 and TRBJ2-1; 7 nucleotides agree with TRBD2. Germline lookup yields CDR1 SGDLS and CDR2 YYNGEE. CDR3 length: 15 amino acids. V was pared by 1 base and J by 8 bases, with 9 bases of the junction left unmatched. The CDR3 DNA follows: TGTGCCAGCAGCGTAAGTGCGGGAGAAGGTCATGAGCAGTTCTTC. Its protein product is CASSVSAGEGHEQFF.

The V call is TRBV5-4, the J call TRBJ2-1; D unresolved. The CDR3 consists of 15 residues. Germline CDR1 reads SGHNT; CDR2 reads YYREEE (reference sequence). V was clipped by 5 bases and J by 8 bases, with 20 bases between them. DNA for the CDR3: TGTGCCAGCAGTTCGGCCCCGCCCATCATGCATGAGCAGTTCTTC. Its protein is CASSSAPPIMHEQFF.

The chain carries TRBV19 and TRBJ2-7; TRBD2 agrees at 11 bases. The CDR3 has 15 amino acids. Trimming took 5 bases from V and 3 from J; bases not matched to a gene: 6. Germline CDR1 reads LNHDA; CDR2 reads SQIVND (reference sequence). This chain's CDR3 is CASSPTSGSLYEQYF. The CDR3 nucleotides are TGTGCCAGTAGTCCAACTAGCGGGAGCCTCTACGAGCAGTACTTC.

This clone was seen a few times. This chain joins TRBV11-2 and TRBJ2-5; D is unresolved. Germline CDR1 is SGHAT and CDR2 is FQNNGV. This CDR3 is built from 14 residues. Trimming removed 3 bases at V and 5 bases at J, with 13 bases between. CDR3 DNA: TGTGCCAGCAGCTTCCCTGGCCTCACGGAGACCCAGTACTTC. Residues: CASSFPGLTETQYF.